Reported below is one T cell receptor beta chain. No antigen is known for it. This entry comes from a study of T cell responses to AZD1222 COVID-19 vaccine. Findings of the study overall: Recipients of two AZD1222 doses showed rising Spike-specific TCR breadth and depth. In a largely white British group with more females than males, clonal diversity was possibly underestimated. The peak T cell response came first, and repertoires were sampled only after it. Reports indicate that nearly half of spike-specific TCRs are directed at unmutated variant regions.

Generated by immunoSEQ multiplex PCR, the TCRdb table keeps only in-frame clones and is missing some. This table holds approximately 84,000 clones, around 90% found once. The sequencing here drew on peripheral blood, taken on day 0 of AZD1222 vaccination. The receptor comes from an adult in good health.

The CDR3 coding sequence is TGTGCCAGCAGCCCAGGACAGTCTCAGCCCCAGCATTTT. It specifies CASSPGQSQPQHF. V and J are TRBV12-3 or TRBV12-4 and TRBJ1-5; D perhaps matches TRBD1 (6 bases). The germline V and J ends were trimmed by 6 bases and 6 bases, with 12 bases remaining between them. The CDR3 consists of 13 residues.